This record covers a single TCR beta chain. Its antigen is unknown. V lost 6 bases and J 8 bases, leaving 19 bases between the germline ends. The germline V gene encodes CDR1 MDHEN and CDR2 SYDVKM. The CDR3 totals 15 residues. Profiling relied on immunoSEQ multiplex PCR, and the TCRdb table lists in-frame clones only, not all of them. Of 100,000 to 150,000 clones in the sample, 80% to 90% were seen once. This entry is derived from a study of T cell responses to AZD1222 COVID-19 vaccine. The study's findings and limits: Targets within unmutated variant regions were reportedly found for nearly half of spike-specific TCRs. The donor cohort was predominantly white British with a female majority, and clonal diversity may have been underestimated. Only a handful of AZD1222 recipients, roughly 6 in all, had baseline seropositivity. The CD4 TCRs associated with vaccination extended across spike and predominated at 160-218 and 743-854.

The sequencing here drew on peripheral blood, taken on day 0 of AZD1222 vaccination. V usage is TRBV28 and J usage is TRBJ1-4, with a possible D match to TRBD1 (5 bases). The receptor's source is an adult in good health. The CDR3 DNA is TGTGCCAGCAGCCGCCGGGGGGTGAACAGGGAAAAACTGTTTTTT. This sequence encodes CASSRRGVNREKLFF.